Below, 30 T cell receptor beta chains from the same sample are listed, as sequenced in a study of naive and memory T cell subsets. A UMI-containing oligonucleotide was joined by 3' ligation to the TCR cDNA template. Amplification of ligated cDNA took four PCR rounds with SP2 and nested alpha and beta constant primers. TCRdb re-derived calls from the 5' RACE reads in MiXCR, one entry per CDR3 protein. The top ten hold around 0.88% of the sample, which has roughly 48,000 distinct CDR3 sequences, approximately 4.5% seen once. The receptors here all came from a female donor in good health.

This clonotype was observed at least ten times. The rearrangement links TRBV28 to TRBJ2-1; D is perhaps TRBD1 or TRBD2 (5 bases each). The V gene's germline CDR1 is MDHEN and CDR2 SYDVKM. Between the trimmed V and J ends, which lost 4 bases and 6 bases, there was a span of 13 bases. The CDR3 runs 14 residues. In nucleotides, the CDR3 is TGTGCCAGCAGTTCGTCTTGGGGGATCAATGAGCAGTTCTTC. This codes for CASSSSWGINEQFF.

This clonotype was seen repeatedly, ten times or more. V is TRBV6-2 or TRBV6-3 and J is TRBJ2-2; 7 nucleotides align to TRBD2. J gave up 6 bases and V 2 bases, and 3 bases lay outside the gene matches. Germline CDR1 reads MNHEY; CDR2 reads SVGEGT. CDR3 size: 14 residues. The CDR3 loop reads CASSYPGLAGELFF. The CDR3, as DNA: TGTGCCAGCAGTTACCCAGGACTAGCCGGGGAGCTGTTTTTT.

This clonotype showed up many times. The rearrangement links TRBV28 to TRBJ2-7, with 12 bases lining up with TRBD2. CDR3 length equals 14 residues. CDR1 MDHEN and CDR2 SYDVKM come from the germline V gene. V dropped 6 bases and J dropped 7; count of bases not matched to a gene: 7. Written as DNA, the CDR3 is TGTGCCAGCAGCTCTAGCGGGAGGGCCACGGAGCAGTACTTC. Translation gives CASSSSGRATEQYF.

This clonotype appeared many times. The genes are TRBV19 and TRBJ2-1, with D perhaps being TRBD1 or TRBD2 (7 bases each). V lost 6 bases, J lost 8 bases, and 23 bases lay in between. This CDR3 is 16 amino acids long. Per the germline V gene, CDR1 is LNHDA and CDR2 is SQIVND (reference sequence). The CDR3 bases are TGTGCCAGTAGCCCCTCCGGGACAGCGGGGCGCTATGAGCAGTTCTTC. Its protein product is CASSPSGTAGRYEQFF. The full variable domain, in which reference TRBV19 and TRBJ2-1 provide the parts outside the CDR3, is DGGITQSPKYLFRKEGQNVTLSCEQNLNHDAMYWYRQDPGQGLRLIYYSQIVNDFQKGDIAEGYSVSREKKESFPLTVTSAQKNPTAFYLCASSPSGTAGRYEQFFGPGTRLTVL.

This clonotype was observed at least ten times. The CDR3 spells CASSLVPWATYEQYF. As DNA, the CDR3 is TGTGCCAGCAGCTTAGTCCCCTGGGCCACCTACGAGCAGTACTTC. The chain couples TRBV7-8 to TRBJ2-7; unclear D gene. Deletions cut 1 base from V and 2 bases from J, with 12 bases between. Germline CDR1 and CDR2: SGHVS and FQNEAQ. CDR3 length: 15 amino acids.

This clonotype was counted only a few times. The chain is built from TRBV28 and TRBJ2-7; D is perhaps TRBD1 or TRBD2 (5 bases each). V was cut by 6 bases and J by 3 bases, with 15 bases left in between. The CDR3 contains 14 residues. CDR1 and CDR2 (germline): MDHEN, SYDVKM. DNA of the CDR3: TGTGCCAGCAGACCCGGGGCGATTGGCTACGAGCAGTACTTC. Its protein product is CASRPGAIGYEQYF.

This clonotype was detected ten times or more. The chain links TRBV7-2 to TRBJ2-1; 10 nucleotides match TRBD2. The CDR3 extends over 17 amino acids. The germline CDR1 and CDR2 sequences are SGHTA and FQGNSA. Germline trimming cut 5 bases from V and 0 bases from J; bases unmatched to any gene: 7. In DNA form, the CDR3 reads TGTGCCAGCAGCGCAGCTAGCGGGAGTCCCTCCTACAATGAGCAGTTCTTC. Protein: CASSAASGSPSYNEQFF.

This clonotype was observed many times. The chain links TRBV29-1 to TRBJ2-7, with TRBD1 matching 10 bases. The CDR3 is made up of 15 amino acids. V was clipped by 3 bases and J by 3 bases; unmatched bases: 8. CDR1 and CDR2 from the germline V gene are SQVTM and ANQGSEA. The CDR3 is CSVDDPGDRGYEQYF. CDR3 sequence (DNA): TGCAGCGTTGACGATCCCGGGGACAGGGGCTACGAGCAGTACTTC.

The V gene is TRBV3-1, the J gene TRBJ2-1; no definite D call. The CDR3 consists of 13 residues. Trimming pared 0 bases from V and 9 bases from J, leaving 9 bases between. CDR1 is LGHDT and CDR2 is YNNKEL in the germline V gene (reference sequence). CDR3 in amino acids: CASSQDGRTEQFF. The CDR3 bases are TGTGCCAGCAGCCAAGATGGGCGGACTGAGCAGTTCTTC.

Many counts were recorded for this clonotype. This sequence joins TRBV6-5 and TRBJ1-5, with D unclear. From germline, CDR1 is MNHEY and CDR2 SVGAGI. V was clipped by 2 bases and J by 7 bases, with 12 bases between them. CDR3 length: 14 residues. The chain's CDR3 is CASSYAAGNQPQHF. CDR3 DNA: TGTGCCAGCAGTTACGCAGCTGGGAACCAGCCCCAGCATTTT.

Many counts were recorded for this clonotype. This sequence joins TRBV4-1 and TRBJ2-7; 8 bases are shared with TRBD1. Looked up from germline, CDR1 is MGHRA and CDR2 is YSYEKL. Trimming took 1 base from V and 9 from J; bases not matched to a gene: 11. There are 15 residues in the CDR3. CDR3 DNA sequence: TGCGCCAGCAGCCAAGTGTCCAGGGGGCCAGGGGGGCAGTACTTC. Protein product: CASSQVSRGPGGQYF.

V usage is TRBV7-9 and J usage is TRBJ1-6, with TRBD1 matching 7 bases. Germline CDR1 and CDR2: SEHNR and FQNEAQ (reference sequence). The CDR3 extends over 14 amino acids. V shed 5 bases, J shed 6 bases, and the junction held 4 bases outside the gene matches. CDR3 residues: CASSPGDSNSPLHF. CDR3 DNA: TGTGCCAGCAGCCCAGGGGACAGTAATTCACCCCTCCACTTT.

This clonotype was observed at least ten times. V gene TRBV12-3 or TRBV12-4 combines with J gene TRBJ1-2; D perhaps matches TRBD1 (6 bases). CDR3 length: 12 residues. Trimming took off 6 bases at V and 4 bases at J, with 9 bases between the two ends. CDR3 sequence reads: CASRAGAYGYTF. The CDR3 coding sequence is TGTGCCAGCAGGGCAGGGGCCTATGGCTACACCTTC.

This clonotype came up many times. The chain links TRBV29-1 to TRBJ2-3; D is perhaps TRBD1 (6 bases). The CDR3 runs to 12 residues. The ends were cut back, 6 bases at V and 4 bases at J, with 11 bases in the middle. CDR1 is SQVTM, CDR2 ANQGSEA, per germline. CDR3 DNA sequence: TGCAGCGTGAATGAGGGGGCAGATACGCAGTATTTT. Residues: CSVNEGADTQYF.

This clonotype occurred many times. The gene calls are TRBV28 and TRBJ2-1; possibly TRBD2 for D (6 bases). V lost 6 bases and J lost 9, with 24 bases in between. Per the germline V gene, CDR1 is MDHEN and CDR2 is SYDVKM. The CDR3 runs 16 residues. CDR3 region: CASRPQLALIFGEQFF. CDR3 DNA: TGTGCCAGCAGACCCCAACTAGCCCTCATCTTCGGTGAGCAGTTCTTC.

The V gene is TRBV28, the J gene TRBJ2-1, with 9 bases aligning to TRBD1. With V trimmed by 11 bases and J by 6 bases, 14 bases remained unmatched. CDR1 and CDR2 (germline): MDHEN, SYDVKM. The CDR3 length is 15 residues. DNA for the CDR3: TGTGCCGGCTCCCCGGAACAGGGGGCTCTCAATGAGCAGTTCTTC. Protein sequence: CAGSPEQGALNEQFF.

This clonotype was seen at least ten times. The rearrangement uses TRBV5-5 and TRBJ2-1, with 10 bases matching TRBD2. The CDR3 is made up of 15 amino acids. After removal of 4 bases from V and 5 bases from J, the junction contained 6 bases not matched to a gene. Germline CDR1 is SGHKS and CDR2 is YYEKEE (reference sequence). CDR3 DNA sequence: TGTGCCAGCAGCAAGAAAGGACTAGCGGACAATGAGCAGTTCTTC. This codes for CASSKKGLADNEQFF.

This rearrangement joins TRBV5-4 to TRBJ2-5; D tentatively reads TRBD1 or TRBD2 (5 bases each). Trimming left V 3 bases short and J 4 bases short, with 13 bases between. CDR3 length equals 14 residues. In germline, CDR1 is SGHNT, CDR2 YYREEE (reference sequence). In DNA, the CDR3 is TGTGCCAGCAGCTGGGGCCGGGGCCGAGAGACCCAGTACTTC. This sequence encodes CASSWGRGRETQYF.

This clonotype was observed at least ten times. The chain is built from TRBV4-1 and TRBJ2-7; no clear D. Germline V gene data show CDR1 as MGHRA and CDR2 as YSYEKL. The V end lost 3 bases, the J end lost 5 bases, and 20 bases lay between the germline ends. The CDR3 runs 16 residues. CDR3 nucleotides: TGCGCCAGCAGCCAGCCCACATTGGTTGGTGAGAACGAGCAGTACTTC. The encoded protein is CASSQPTLVGENEQYF.

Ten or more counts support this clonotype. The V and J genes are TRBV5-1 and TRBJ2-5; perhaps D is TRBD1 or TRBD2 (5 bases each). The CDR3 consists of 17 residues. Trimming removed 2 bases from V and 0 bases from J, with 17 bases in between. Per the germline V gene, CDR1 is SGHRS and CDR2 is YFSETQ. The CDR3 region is CASSFLGLEAYQETQYF. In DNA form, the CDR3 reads TGCGCCAGCAGCTTCTTGGGGCTGGAGGCCTACCAAGAGACCCAGTACTTC.

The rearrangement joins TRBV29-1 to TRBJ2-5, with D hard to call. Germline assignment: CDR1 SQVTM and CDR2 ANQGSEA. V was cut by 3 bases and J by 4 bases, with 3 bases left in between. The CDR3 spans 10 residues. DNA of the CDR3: TGCAGCGTTGACTCAGAGACCCAGTACTTC. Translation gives CSVDSETQYF.

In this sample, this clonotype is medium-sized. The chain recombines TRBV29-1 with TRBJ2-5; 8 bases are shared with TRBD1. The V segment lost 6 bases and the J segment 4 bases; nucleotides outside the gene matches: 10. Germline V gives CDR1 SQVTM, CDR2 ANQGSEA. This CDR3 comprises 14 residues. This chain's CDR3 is CSVTPDRAGETQYF. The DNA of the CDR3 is TGCAGCGTGACCCCGGACAGGGCTGGAGAGACCCAGTACTTC.

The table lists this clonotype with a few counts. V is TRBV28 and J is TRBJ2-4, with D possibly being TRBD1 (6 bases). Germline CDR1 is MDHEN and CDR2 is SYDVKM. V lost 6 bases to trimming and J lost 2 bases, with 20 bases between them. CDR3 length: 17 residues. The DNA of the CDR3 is TGTGCCAGCAGGAGGGGGACAACGGGTAGTTCCAAAAACATTCAGTACTTC. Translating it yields CASRRGTTGSSKNIQYF. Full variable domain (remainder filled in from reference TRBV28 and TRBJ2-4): DVKVTQSSRYLVKRTGEKVFLECVQDMDHENMFWYRQDPGLGLRLIYFSYDVKMKEKGDIPEGYSVSREKKERFSLILESASTNQTSMYLCASRRGTTGSSKNIQYFGAGTRLSVL.

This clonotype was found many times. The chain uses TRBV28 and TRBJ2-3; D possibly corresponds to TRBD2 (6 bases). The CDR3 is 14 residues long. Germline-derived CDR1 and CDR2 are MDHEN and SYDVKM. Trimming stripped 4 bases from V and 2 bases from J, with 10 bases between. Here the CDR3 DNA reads TGTGCCAGCAGTTCACCGGGAGTCACAGATACGCAGTATTTT. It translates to CASSSPGVTDTQYF.

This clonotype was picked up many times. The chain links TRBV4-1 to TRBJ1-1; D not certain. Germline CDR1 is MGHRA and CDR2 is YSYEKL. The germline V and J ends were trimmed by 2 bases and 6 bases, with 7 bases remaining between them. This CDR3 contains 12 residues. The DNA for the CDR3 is TGCGCCAGCAGCCAATTCGATTCTGAAGCTTTCTTT. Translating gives CASSQFDSEAFF.

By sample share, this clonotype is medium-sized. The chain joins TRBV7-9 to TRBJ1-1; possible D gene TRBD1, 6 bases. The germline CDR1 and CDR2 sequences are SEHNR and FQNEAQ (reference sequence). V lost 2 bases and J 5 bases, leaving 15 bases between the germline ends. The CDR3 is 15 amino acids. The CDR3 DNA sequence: TGTGCCAGCAGCTTAATGCGGGGGCCGGTGACTGAAGCTTTCTTT. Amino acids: CASSLMRGPVTEAFF.

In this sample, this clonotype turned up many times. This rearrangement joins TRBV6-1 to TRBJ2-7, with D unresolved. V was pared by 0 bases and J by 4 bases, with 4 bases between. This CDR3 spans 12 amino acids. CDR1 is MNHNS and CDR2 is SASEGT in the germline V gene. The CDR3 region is CASSEARYEQYF. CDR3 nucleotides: TGTGCCAGCAGTGAAGCCAGGTACGAGCAGTACTTC.

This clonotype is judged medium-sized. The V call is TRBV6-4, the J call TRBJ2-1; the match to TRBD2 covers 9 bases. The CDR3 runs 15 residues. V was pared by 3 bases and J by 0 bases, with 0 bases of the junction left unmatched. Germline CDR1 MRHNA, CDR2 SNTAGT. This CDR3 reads CASSEREGSYNEQFF. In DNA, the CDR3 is TGTGCCAGCAGTGAGCGGGAGGGCTCCTACAATGAGCAGTTCTTC.

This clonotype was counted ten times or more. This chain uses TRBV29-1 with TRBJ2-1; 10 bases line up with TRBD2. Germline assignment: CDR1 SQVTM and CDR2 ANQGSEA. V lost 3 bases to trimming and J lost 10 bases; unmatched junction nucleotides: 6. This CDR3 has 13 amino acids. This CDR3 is CSVDVAGGREQFF. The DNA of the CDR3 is TGCAGCGTTGATGTAGCGGGGGGCCGGGAGCAGTTCTTC.

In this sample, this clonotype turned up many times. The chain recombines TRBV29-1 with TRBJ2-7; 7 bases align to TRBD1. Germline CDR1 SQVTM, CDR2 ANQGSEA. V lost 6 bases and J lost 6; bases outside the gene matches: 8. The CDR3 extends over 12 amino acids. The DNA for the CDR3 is TGCAGCGTGAACAGGGGAAATACCGAGCAGTACTTC. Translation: CSVNRGNTEQYF.